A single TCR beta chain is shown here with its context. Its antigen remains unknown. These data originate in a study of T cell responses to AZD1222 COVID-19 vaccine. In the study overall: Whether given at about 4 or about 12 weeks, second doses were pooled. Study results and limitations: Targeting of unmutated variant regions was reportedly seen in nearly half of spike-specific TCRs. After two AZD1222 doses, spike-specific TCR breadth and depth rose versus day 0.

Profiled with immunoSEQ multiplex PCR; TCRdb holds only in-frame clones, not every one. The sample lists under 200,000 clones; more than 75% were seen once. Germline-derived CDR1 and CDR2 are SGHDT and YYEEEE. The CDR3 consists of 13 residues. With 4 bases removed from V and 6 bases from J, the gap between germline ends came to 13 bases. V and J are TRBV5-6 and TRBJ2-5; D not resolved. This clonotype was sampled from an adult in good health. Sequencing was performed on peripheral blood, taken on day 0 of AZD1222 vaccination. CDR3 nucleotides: TGTGCCAGCAGCCCCGTATTATCCCAGACCCAGTACTTC. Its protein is CASSPVLSQTQYF.